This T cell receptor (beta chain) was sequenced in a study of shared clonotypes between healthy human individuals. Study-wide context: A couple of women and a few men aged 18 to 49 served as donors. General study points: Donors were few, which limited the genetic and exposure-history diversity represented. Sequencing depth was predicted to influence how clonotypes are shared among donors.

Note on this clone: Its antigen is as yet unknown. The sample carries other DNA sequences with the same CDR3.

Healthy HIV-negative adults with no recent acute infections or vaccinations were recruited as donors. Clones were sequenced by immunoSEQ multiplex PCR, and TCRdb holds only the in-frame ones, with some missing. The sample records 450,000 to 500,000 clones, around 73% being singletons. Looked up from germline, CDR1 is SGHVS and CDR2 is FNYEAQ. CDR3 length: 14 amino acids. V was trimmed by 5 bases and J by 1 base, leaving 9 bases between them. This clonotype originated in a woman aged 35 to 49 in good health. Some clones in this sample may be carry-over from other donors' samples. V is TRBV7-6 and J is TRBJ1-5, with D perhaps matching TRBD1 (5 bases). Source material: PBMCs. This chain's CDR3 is CASSPGGSNQPQHF. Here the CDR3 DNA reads TGTGCCAGCAGCCCGGGGGGGAGCAATCAGCCCCAGCATTTT.